A single sample gave rise to the 14 T cell receptor beta chains below, sequenced in a study of cytomegalovirus exposure and HLA in healthy donors. The PCR made use of 60 Vbeta and 13 Jbeta primers. Here immunoSEQ multiplex PCR was the method, and the copy in TCRdb shows in-frame clones only, minus some. Of 150,000 to 200,000 clones detected, approximately 79% appear once; the ten largest clones hold over 11%. The sequencing sample was made of PBMCs. All receptors derive from a man between 45 and 60 years old in good health and CMV-seropositive.

This chain connects TRBV9 to TRBJ2-5; 11 positions agree with TRBD2. Germline assignment: CDR1 SGDLS and CDR2 YYNGEE. The CDR3 extends over 15 amino acids. After removal of 5 bases from V and 4 bases from J, the junction contained 7 bases not matched to a gene. The CDR3 spells CASRPGTSGGETQYF. DNA for the CDR3: TGTGCCAGCAGGCCCGGGACTAGCGGTGGAGAGACCCAGTACTTC.

The rearrangement joins TRBV6-5 to TRBJ2-2, with a possible D match to TRBD1 (6 bases). This CDR3 has 15 residues. The germline gives CDR1 MNHEY, CDR2 SVGAGI. The V gene lost 6 bases and the J gene lost 2 bases, with 13 bases spanning the gap. The CDR3 nucleotides are TGTGCCAGCAGCTACACGGACAGAAACACCGGGGAGCTGTTTTTT. Amino acid sequence: CASSYTDRNTGELFF.

In its sample, this clone was seen once. The chain couples TRBV2 to TRBJ2-3, with 9 bases that match TRBD2. The V segment lost 2 bases and the J segment 0 bases; nucleotides outside the gene matches: 9. Germline values: CDR1 SNHLY, CDR2 FYNNEI. CDR3 length: 18 residues. The CDR3 DNA follows: TGTGCCAGCAGTGAATTTAGCGGGGGAGGCCCCAGCACAGATACGCAGTATTTT. Its protein product is CASSEFSGGGPSTDTQYF. Full variable domain (outside the CDR3, taken from reference TRBV2 and TRBJ2-3): EPEVTQTPSHQVTQMGQEVILRCVPISNHLYFYWYRQILGQKVEFLVSFYNNEISEKSEIFDDQFSVERPDGSNFTLKIRSTKLEDSAMYFCASSEFSGGGPSTDTQYFGPGTRLTVL.

The chain links TRBV11-2 to TRBJ2-5; 10 bases line up with TRBD2. V trimming: 1 base; J trimming: 4 bases; junction bases outside the gene matches: 6. The CDR3 runs 16 residues. Germline lookup yields CDR1 SGHAT and CDR2 FQNNGV. CDR3 amino acids: CASSLGLAGVGETQYF. CDR3 sequence (DNA): TGTGCCAGCAGCTTAGGGCTAGCGGGGGTTGGAGAGACCCAGTACTTC.

In regard to this clone: Distinct nucleotide sequences in the sample also encode this CDR3. This chain links TRBV9 with TRBJ1-5; 11 positions agree with TRBD1. Germline V gives CDR1 SGDLS, CDR2 YYNGEE. The V segment lost 2 bases and the J segment 5 bases; nucleotides outside the gene matches: 0. The CDR3 is 14 residues long. This CDR3 is CASSVGQGDQPQHF. The CDR3 nucleotides are TGTGCCAGCAGCGTGGGACAGGGGGATCAGCCCCAGCATTTT.

This chain uses TRBV7-2 with TRBJ2-1; 8 bases line up with TRBD2. In germline, CDR1 is SGHTA, CDR2 FQGNSA. The CDR3 length is 16 residues. The junction had 13 bases not matched to a gene; V was cut back by 4 bases and J by 8 bases. Here the CDR3 reads CASSSYGTSSAYEQFF. The CDR3, as DNA: TGTGCCAGCAGCTCGTACGGGACTAGTTCGGCTTATGAGCAGTTCTTC. The full variable domain, completed using reference TRBV7-2 and TRBJ2-1, is GAGVSQSPSNKVTEKGKDVELRCDPISGHTALYWYRQSLGQGLEFLIYFQGNSAPDKSGLPSDRFSAERTGGSVSTLTIQRTQQEDSAVYLCASSSYGTSSAYEQFFGPGTRLTVL.

The rearrangement joins TRBV28 to TRBJ2-5; 9 bases fit TRBD1. V trimming: 6 bases; J trimming: 1 base; junction bases outside the gene matches: 9. This CDR3 spans 16 amino acids. Germline CDR1 and CDR2: MDHEN and SYDVKM. The CDR3 loop is CASSPTGTGFQETQYF. Here the CDR3 DNA reads TGTGCCAGCAGCCCAACCGGGACAGGGTTCCAAGAGACCCAGTACTTC.

This clone was detected only a few times. The chain carries TRBV6-5 and TRBJ2-3, with TRBD2 matching over 8 bases. The ends lost 6 bases at V and 4 bases at J; junction bases unmatched: 6. This CDR3 region has 14 residues. Germline V CDR1 and CDR2: MNHEY, SVGAGI. CDR3 region: CASRPGGPPDTQYF. DNA for the CDR3: TGTGCCAGCAGACCGGGGGGGCCTCCAGATACGCAGTATTTT.

This rearrangement joins TRBV7-2 to TRBJ2-5; 7 bases align to TRBD1. This CDR3 is 16 amino acids long. V shed 1 base and J 4 bases; nucleotides not matched to a gene: 9. Germline CDR1 and CDR2: SGHTA and FQGNSA. CDR3 protein: CASSLGGGAPPETQYF. The CDR3 DNA follows: TGTGCCAGCAGCTTAGGAGGGGGCGCGCCCCCAGAGACCCAGTACTTC.

This clone has only one observation. V gene TRBV4-3 combines with J gene TRBJ2-3; possible D gene TRBD2, 7 bases. Germline assignment: CDR1 LGHNA and CDR2 YSLEER. Trimming removed 1 base from V and 8 bases from J, with 16 bases in between. CDR3 length equals 15 residues. For the CDR3, the DNA is TGCGCCAGCAGCCAAGTGGTAGGGGGGGTGAGTACGCAGTATTTT. This sequence encodes CASSQVVGGVSTQYF.

This chain uses TRBV28 with TRBJ1-4; 9 bases match TRBD1. Germline trimming cut 4 bases from V and 3 bases from J; bases unmatched to any gene: 12. The length of the CDR3 is 18 residues. The V gene's germline CDR1 is MDHEN and CDR2 SYDVKM. The chain's CDR3 is CASSYGTGFLRSNEKLFF. The CDR3 coding sequence is TGTGCCAGCAGTTACGGGACAGGGTTTCTCAGGTCTAATGAAAAACTGTTTTTT.

The J gene is TRBJ2-3, the V gene TRBV6-5; 9 positions match TRBD1. Germline assignment: CDR1 MNHEY and CDR2 SVGAGI. J gave up 5 bases and V 9 bases, and 12 bases lay outside the gene matches. The CDR3 spans 15 residues. CDR3 sequence: CASRTNRGRRDTQYF. CDR3 bases: TGTGCCAGTCGGACCAACAGGGGGCGAAGAGATACGCAGTATTTT.

DNA of the CDR3: TGTGCCAGCTATCCGGGTGCAGAGTACGAGCAGTACTTC. Translating gives CASYPGAEYEQYF. The chain combines TRBV2 with TRBJ2-5; the D is unclear. The DNA end is a closer match to TRBJ2-7, so the J assignment may be wrong. There are 13 residues in the CDR3. The V gene's germline CDR1 is SNHLY and CDR2 FYNNEI.

V is TRBV29-1 and J is TRBJ2-3; 12 bases line up with TRBD2. Losses at the gene ends were 5 bases for V and 1 base for J; bases not matched to a gene: 4. Germline V gives CDR1 SQVTM, CDR2 ANQGSEA. CDR3 length: 15 residues. In DNA form, the CDR3 reads TGCAGCGTTAGGACTAGCGGGGATGGCACAGATACGCAGTATTTT. Translating gives CSVRTSGDGTDTQYF.